The 16 T cell receptor beta chains below all came from one sample that was sequenced in a study of patients and donors after allogeneic stem cell transplantation. TCRdb itself ran the RT-PCR reads through MiXCR, one entry per CDR3 protein. The profile shows 920,000 or so distinct CDR3 sequences, over 15% of them singletons. The sequenced material came from blood, either unsorted or a sorted T cell fraction (not recorded which). All receptors derive from a human donor who was either an allogeneic HSCT recipient or a stem cell or donor lymphocyte infusion donor (not recorded which). It is not recorded whose cells these are; they may come from a transplant donor.

In its sample, this clonotype was seen a few times. The V call is TRBV12-3 or TRBV12-4, the J call TRBJ2-7; possibly TRBD1 or TRBD2 for D (6 bases each). The CDR3 sequence is 12 residues long. The V gene lost 7 bases and the J gene lost 7 bases, with 14 bases spanning the gap. The CDR3 protein is CASTLGAGEQYF. The CDR3 DNA reads TGTGCCAGCACACTGGGGGCGGGAGAGCAGTACTTC.

This rearrangement joins TRBV29-1 to TRBJ1-2; D gene uncertain. V lost 4 bases to trimming and J lost 4 bases, with 16 bases between them. Germline values: CDR1 SQVTM, CDR2 ANQGSEA. CDR3 length equals 14 residues. The CDR3 DNA reads as TGCAGCGTTGGGGGAGGACCGAGGATCTATGGCTACACCTTC. Translation gives CSVGGGPRIYGYTF.

The chain combines TRBV10-3 with TRBJ2-7; possible D gene TRBD1, 6 bases. The CDR3 runs to 13 residues. Trimming left V 6 bases short and J 9 bases short, with 18 bases between. Germline CDR1 reads ENHRY; CDR2 reads SYGVKD. CDR3 protein: CAISLPGVVVQYF. The CDR3 nucleotides read TGTGCCATCAGCCTGCCAGGGGTAGTGGTGCAGTACTTC.

This clonotype occurred a few times. The chain combines TRBV29-1 with TRBJ2-2, with D unresolved. V lost 3 bases to trimming and J lost 1 base, with 9 bases between them. This CDR3 has 14 amino acids. CDR1 SQVTM and CDR2 ANQGSEA come from the germline V gene. The chain's CDR3 is CSVDLRKNTGELFF. The CDR3 DNA is TGCAGCGTTGACCTCAGAAAGAACACCGGGGAGCTGTTTTTT.

CDR3 region: CASSGPDTQYF. The CDR3, as DNA: TGTGCCAGCAGCGGCCCAGATACGCAGTATTTT. The V gene is TRBV6-5, the J gene TRBJ2-3; D remains unclear. The CDR3 has 11 residues. The germline V gene encodes CDR1 MNHEY and CDR2 SVGAGI. V lost 6 bases, J lost 4 bases, and 5 bases lay in between.

This clonotype came up many times. The chain uses TRBV12-3 or TRBV12-4 and TRBJ1-5; D uncertain. This CDR3 spans 15 amino acids. Trimming left V 4 bases short and J 6 bases short, with 16 bases between. As DNA, the CDR3 is TGTGCCAGCAGTTCCCACGGGGTCTTAGTTCAGCCCCAGCATTTT. It yields the protein CASSSHGVLVQPQHF.

This rearrangement joins TRBV20-1 to TRBJ1-3, with no clear D. The V end lost 7 bases, the J end lost 0 bases, and 4 bases lay between the germline ends. Germline loops: CDR1 DFQATT, CDR2 SNEGSKA (reference sequence). The CDR3 has 11 residues. As DNA, the CDR3 is TGCAGTGGATCCTCTGGAAACACCATATATTTT. Its translation is CSGSSGNTIYF.

There are many counts of this clonotype. J is TRBJ2-5 and V is TRBV12-3 or TRBV12-4; D uncertain. The CDR3 spans 12 residues. Trimming pared 5 bases from V and 2 bases from J, leaving 6 bases between. The DNA for the CDR3 is TGTGCCAGCAGTCAAGAGCAAGAGACCCAGTACTTC. Its translation: CASSQEQETQYF.

The rearrangement uses TRBV12-3 or TRBV12-4 and TRBJ2-7; the match to TRBD2 covers 10 bases. This CDR3 has 18 residues. V trimming: 4 bases; J trimming: 1 base; junction bases outside the gene matches: 13. The CDR3 region has the DNA TGTGCCAGCAGTTCGCAACTAGCGGGACCCCGCGCATCCTACGAGCAGTACTTC. Translating gives CASSSQLAGPRASYEQYF.

In this sample, this clonotype turned up many times. This chain uses TRBV10-3 with TRBJ2-1; perhaps TRBD2 as D (6 bases). Between the trimmed V and J ends, which lost 6 bases and 5 bases, there was a span of 20 bases. Per the germline V gene, CDR1 is ENHRY and CDR2 is SYGVKD. The length of the CDR3 is 16 residues. The CDR3 region is CAISGSLNLFDNEQFF. The DNA for the CDR3 is TGTGCCATCAGCGGGAGCCTTAATCTATTTGACAATGAGCAGTTCTTC.

In its sample, this clonotype was seen a few times. The V and J genes are TRBV4-2 and TRBJ1-6; D remains ambiguous. The V end lost 0 bases, the J end lost 9 bases, and 3 bases lay between the germline ends. CDR1 is LGHNA and CDR2 is YNFKEQ in the germline V gene. The CDR3 spans 12 residues. Written as DNA, the CDR3 is TGTGCCAGCAGCCAAGAGGGTTCACCCCTCCACTTT. Protein product: CASSQEGSPLHF.

This rearrangement joins TRBV11-3 to TRBJ2-2; 11 bases agree with TRBD1. Trimming cost V 11 bases and J 6 bases; bases outside gene matches: 5. CDR1 is SGHNT, CDR2 YENEEA, per germline. The CDR3 length is 13 residues. The CDR3 nucleotides are TGTGCCTGTTGGGACAGGGGGGCCGGGGAGCTGTTTTTT. This gives the protein CACWDRGAGELFF.

This clonotype was seen only a few times. V usage is TRBV7-9 and J usage is TRBJ2-1; D may be TRBD2 (6 bases). The CDR3 is made up of 17 amino acids. V lost 1 base to trimming and J lost 2 bases, with 15 bases between them. Germline V gene sequence: CDR1 SEHNR, CDR2 FQNEAQ (reference sequence). CDR3 region: CASSLDALRDPYNEQFF. In nucleotides, the CDR3 is TGTGCCAGCAGCTTAGATGCTCTGCGGGACCCCTACAATGAGCAGTTCTTC.

This chain joins TRBV5-1 and TRBJ2-3; D is possibly TRBD1 or TRBD2 (6 bases each). Germline V gene lookup returns CDR1 SGHRS and CDR2 YFSETQ. Deletions cut 6 bases from V and 0 bases from J, with 17 bases between. The CDR3 contains 16 residues. The CDR3 bases are TGCGCCAGCACCTCTGGGGGGACAAGGAGCACAGATACGCAGTATTTT. It codes for CASTSGGTRSTDTQYF.

The V call is TRBV27, the J call TRBJ2-1; D tentatively fits TRBD1 or TRBD2 (6 bases each). V dropped 6 bases and J dropped 3 bases, with 15 bases sitting between them. Germline CDR1 and CDR2: MNHEY and SMNVEV (reference sequence). The CDR3 extends over 15 amino acids. CDR3 sequence: CASRTGRGVYNEQFF. CDR3 coding DNA: TGTGCCAGCAGAACAGGGCGCGGGGTCTACAATGAGCAGTTCTTC.

In this sample, this clonotype turned up a few times. This chain connects TRBV7-9 to TRBJ1-2; D is possibly TRBD1 (5 bases). The CDR3 covers 15 residues. Trimming pared 5 bases from V and 4 bases from J, leaving 17 bases between. Germline CDR1 SEHNR, CDR2 FQNEAQ (reference sequence). CDR3 sequence reads: CASSPAAGTGYGYTF. The CDR3 DNA sequence: TGTGCCAGCAGCCCCGCGGCGGGGACGGGCTATGGCTACACCTTC.